This entry concerns a single TCR beta chain. The antigen is unknown. Some clones are missing from TCRdb's copy, which holds only in-frame ones; the method was immunoSEQ multiplex PCR. Among fewer than 90,000 clones listed, 83% were seen once. The sample originates from a study of radiotherapy plus CTLA-4 blockade in lung cancer. Overall study: Objective responses occurred in about 17% of patients; 25% to 40% had disease control.

Whole-study findings and limits: It was early blood T cell clone dynamics, with interferon-beta, that reportedly best predicted response. After treatment with radiotherapy plus ipilimumab, TCR clones that came from the tumor expanded in blood.

Trimming removed 1 base from V and 6 bases from J, with 19 bases in between. Germline V gene data show CDR1 as MGHRA and CDR2 as YSYEKL. This CDR3 spans 17 amino acids. This material consisted of peripheral blood, taken from a patient treated with radiotherapy plus ipilimumab. The TCR originated in a human donor with non-small cell lung cancer who had stable disease on radiotherapy plus ipilimumab. The gene calls are TRBV4-1 and TRBJ1-5; possibly TRBD1 for D (6 bases). The CDR3 DNA reads TGCGCCAGCAGCCAAGTCTCTGCAGGGGCCGGTTTTCAGCCCCAGCATTTT. Amino acids: CASSQVSAGAGFQPQHF.